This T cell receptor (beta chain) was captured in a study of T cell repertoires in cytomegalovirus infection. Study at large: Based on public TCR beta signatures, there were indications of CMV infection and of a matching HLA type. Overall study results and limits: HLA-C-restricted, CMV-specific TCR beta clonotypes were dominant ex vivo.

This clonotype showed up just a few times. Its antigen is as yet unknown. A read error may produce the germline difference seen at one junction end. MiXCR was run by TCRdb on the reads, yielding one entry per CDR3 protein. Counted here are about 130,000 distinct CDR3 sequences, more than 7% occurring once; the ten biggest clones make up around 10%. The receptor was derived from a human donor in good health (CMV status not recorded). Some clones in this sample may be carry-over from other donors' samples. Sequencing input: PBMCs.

The CDR3 loop is CANSPGTGDKEKLFF. CDR3 DNA: TGTGCCAACAGCCCGGGGACAGGGGATAAGGAAAAACTGTTTTTT. J is TRBJ1-4 and V is TRBV7-6; TRBD1 agrees at 10 bases. In germline, CDR1 is SGHVS, CDR2 FNYEAQ. This CDR3 has 15 residues.